This T cell receptor beta chain stems from a study of blood T cell repertoires in COVID-19. Measured with immunoSEQ multiplex PCR; TCRdb has only the in-frame clones, and not every one. This table has 150,000 to 200,000 clones, roughly three quarters appearing once. V was cut by 4 bases and J by 3 bases, with 10 bases left in between. The CDR3 is 13 residues long. CDR1 SGHRS and CDR2 YFSETQ come from the germline V gene. The sequenced sample consisted of PBMCs or T cells enriched from blood (not recorded which). The TCR comes from a woman aged 45-60 years with acute COVID-19. The rearrangement joins TRBV5-1 to TRBJ1-1; possibly TRBD1 for D (6 bases). CDR3 residues: CASSITGYTEAFF. The CDR3 coding sequence is TGCGCCAGCAGCATAACAGGGTACACTGAAGCTTTCTTT.